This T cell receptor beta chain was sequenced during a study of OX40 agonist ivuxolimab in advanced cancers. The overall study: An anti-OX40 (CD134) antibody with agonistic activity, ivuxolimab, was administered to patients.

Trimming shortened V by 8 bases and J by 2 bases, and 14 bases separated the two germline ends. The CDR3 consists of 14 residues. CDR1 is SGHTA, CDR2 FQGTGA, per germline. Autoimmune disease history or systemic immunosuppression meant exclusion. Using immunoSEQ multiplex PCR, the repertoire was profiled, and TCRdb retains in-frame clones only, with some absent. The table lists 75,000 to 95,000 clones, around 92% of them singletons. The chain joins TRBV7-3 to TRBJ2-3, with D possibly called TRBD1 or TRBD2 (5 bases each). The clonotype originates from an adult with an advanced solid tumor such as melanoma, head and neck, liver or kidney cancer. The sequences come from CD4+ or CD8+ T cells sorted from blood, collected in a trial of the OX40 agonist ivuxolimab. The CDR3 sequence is CASRPGPYTDTQYF. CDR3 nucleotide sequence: TGTGCCAGCCGGCCGGGGCCTTACACAGATACGCAGTATTTT.